This T cell receptor (beta chain) was obtained from a study of blood T cells in healthy people across ages. Study-level results: As naive T cell percentage varied, TCR beta diversity correlated strongly with it. Age showed a roughly linear inverse relationship with TCR beta diversity per million T cells.

This clonotype occurred a few times. Its antigen is undetermined. PCR was performed a second time for roughly 7 to 12 cycles using a sample-barcoded 5' primer and a J-beta primer mix. TCRdb re-called the 5' RACE reads through MiXCR, storing one row per CDR3 protein. Counted here are 1,500,000 or so distinct CDR3 sequences, roughly 43% occurring once; the ten biggest clones make up just over 4%. Staff drew around 10 milliliters of peripheral blood from each donor. The extraction recovered at least 5.5 micrograms of total RNA per sample. The sequence derives from a woman younger than 30 in good health. The specimen sequenced was blood.

The CDR3 DNA reads as TGTGCCAGCAGCACCGGGCCGAACTATGGCTACACCTTC. Its protein product is CASSTGPNYGYTF. This chain uses TRBV13 with TRBJ1-2, with unresolved D. Germline CDR1 and CDR2: PRHDT and FYEKMQ (reference sequence). The CDR3 runs to 13 residues. V lost 5 bases and J lost 2, with 9 bases in between.